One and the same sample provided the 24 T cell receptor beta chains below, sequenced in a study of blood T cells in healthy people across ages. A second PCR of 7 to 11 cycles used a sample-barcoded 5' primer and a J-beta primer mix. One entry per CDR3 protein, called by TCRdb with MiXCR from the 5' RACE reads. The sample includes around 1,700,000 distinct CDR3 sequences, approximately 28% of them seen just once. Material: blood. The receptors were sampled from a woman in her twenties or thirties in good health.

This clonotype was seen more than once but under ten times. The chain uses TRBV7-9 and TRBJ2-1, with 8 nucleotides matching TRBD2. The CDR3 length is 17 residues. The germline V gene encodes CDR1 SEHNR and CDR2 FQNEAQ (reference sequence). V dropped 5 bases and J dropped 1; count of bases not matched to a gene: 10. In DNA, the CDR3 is TGTGCCAGCAGCCAAAGCGGGACTAGGATGTCCTACAATGAGCAGTTCTTC. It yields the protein CASSQSGTRMSYNEQFF. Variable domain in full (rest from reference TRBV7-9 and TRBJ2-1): DTGVSQNPRHKITKRGQNVTFRCDPISEHNRLYWYRQTLGQGPEFLTYFQNEAQLEKSRLLSDRFSAERPKGSFSTLEIQRTEQGDSAMYLCASSQSGTRMSYNEQFFGPGTRLTVL.

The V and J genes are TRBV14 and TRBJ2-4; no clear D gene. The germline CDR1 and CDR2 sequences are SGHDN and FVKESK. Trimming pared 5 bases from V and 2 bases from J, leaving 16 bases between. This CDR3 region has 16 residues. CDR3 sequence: CASSSIEGRTKNIQYF. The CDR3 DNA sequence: TGTGCCAGCAGCTCAATCGAAGGAAGAACCAAAAACATTCAGTACTTC. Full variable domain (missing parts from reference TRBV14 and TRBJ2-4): EAGVTQFPSHSVIEKGQTVTLRCDPISGHDNLYWYRRVMGKEIKFLLHFVKESKQDESGMPNNRFLAERTGGTYSTLKVQPAELEDSGVYFCASSSIEGRTKNIQYFGAGTRLSVL.

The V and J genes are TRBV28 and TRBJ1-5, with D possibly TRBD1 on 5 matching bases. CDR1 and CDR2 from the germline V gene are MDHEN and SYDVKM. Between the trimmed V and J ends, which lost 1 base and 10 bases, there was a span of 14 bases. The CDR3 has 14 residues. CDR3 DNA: TGTGCCAGCAGTTTATACGGGGCTAGATCTCCCCAGCATTTT. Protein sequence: CASSLYGARSPQHF.

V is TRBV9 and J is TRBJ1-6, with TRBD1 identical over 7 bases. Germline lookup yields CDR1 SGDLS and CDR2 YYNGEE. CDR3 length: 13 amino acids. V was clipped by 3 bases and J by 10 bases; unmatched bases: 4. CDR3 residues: CASSATGRSPLHF. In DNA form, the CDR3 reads TGTGCCAGCAGCGCGACAGGGAGATCACCCCTCCACTTT.

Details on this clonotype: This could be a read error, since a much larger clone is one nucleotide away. The CDR3 protein is CSVEDRQTRYF. The CDR3 DNA is TGCAGCGTTGAAGATAGGCAGACCCGGTACTTC. The chain is built from TRBV29-1 and TRBJ2-5; the D is unclear. The CDR3 is 11 amino acids. Germline V gene data show CDR1 as SQVTM and CDR2 as ANQGSEA.

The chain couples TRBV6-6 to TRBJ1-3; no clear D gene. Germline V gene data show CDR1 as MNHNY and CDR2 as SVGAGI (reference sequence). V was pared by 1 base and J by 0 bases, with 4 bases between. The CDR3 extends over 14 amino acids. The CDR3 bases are TGTGCCAGCAGTTACTTGAGCTCTGGAAACACCATATATTTT. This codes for CASSYLSSGNTIYF.

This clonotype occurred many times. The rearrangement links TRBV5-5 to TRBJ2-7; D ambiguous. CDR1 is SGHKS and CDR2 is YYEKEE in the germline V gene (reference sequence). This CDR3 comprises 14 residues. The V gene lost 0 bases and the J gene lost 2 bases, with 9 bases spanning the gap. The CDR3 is CASSLARHPYEQYF. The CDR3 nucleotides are TGTGCCAGCAGCTTGGCCCGACACCCCTACGAGCAGTACTTC.

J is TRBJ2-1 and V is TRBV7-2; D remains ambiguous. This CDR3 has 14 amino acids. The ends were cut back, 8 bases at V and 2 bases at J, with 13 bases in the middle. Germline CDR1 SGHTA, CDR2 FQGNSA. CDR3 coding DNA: TGTGCCAGCTCGATGGACCGAACCTACAATGAGCAGTTCTTC. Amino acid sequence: CASSMDRTYNEQFF. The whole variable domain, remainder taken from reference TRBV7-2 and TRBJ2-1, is GAGVSQSPSNKVTEKGKDVELRCDPISGHTALYWYRQSLGQGLEFLIYFQGNSAPDKSGLPSDRFSAERTGGSVSTLTIQRTQQEDSAVYLCASSMDRTYNEQFFGPGTRLTVL.

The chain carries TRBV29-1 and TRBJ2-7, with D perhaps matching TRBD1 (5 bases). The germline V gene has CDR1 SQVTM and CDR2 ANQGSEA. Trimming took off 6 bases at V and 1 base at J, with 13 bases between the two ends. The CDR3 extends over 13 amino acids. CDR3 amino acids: CSVLGHLSYEQYF. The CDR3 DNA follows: TGCAGCGTCCTCGGACACCTATCCTACGAGCAGTACTTC.

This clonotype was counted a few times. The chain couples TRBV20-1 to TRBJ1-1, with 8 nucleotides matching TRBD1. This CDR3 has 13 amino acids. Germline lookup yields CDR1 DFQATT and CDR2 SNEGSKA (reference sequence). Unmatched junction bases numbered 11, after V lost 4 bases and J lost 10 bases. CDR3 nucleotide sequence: TGCAGTGCTATACTCTCGGGCGGGACAGGAGCTTTCTTT. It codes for CSAILSGGTGAFF.

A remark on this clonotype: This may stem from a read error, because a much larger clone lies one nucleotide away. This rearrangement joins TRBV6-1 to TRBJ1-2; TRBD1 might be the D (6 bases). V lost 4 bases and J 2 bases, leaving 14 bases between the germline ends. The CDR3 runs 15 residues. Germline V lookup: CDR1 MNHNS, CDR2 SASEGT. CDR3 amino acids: CASSGVGGENYGYTF. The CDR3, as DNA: TGTGCCAGCAGTGGAGTTGGGGGCGAGAACTATGGCTACACCTTC.

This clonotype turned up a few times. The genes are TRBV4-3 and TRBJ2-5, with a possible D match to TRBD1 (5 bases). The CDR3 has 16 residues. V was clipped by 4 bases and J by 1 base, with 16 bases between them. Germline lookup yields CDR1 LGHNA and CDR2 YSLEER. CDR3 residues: CASSPTFSQGQETQYF. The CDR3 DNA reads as TGCGCCAGCAGCCCGACCTTTTCCCAGGGCCAAGAGACCCAGTACTTC.

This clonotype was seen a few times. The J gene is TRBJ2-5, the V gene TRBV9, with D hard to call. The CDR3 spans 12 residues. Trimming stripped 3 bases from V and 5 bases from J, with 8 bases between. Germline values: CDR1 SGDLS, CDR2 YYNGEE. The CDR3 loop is CASSAGYETQYF. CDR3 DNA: TGTGCCAGCAGCGCGGGCTATGAGACCCAGTACTTC. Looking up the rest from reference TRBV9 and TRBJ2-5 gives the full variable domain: DSGVTQTPKHLITATGQRVTLRCSPRSGDLSVYWYQQSLDQGLQFLIQYYNGEERAKGNILERFSAQQFPDLHSELNLSSLELGDSALYFCASSAGYETQYFGPGTRLLVL.

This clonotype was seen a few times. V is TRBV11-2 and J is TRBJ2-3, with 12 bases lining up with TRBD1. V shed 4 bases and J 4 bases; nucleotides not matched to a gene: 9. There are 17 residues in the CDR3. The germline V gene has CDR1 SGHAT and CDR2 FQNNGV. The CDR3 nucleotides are TGTGCCAGCAGCTGGCCGGGACAGGGGGCTTGGGCAGATACGCAGTATTTT. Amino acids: CASSWPGQGAWADTQYF.

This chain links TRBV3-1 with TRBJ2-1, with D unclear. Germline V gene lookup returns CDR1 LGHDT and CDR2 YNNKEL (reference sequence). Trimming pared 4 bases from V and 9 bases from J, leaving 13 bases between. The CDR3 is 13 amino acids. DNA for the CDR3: TGTGCCAGCAGCCCCCGGGCCTCAGGTGAGCAGTTCTTC. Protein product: CASSPRASGEQFF.

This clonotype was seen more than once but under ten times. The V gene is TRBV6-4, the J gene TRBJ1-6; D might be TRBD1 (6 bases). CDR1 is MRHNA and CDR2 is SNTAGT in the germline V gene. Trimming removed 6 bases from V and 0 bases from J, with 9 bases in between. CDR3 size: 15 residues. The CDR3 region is CASRDSSSYNSPLHF. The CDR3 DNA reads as TGTGCCAGCAGGGACAGTAGCTCCTATAATTCACCCCTCCACTTT.

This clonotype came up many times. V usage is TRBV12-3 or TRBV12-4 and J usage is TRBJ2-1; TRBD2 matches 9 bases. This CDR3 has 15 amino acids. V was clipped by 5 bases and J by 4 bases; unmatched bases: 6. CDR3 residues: CASSPRLAGYNEQFF. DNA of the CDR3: TGTGCCAGCAGTCCCCGGCTAGCGGGGTACAATGAGCAGTTCTTC.

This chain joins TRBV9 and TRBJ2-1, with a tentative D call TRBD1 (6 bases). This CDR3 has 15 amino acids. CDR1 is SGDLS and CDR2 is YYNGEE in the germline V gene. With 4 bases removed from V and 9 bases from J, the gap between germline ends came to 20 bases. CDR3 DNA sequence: TGTGCCAGCAGCTGGTGGGACGACACAGGGACTGAGCAGTTCTTC. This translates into CASSWWDDTGTEQFF. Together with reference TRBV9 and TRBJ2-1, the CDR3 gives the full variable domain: DSGVTQTPKHLITATGQRVTLRCSPRSGDLSVYWYQQSLDQGLQFLIQYYNGEERAKGNILERFSAQQFPDLHSELNLSSLELGDSALYFCASSWWDDTGTEQFFGPGTRLTVL.

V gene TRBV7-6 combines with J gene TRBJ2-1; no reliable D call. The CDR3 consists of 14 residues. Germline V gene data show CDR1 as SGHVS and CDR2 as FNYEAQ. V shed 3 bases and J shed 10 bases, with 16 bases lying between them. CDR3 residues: CASSFSSGFNEQFF. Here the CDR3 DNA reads TGTGCCAGCAGCTTTTCCTCCGGGTTCAACGAGCAGTTCTTC.

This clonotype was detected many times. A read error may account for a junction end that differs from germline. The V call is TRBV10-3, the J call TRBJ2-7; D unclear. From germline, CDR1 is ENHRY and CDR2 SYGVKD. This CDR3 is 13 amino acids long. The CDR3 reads CAISDSSSYKQYF. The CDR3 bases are TGTGCCATCAGTGACAGCAGTTCCTACAAGCAGTACTTC.

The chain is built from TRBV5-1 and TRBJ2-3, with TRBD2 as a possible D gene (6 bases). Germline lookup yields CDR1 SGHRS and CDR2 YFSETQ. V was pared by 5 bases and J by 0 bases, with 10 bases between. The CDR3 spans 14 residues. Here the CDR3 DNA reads TGCGCCAGCAGGAGCGGGTCTAGCACAGATACGCAGTATTTT. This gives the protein CASRSGSSTDTQYF.

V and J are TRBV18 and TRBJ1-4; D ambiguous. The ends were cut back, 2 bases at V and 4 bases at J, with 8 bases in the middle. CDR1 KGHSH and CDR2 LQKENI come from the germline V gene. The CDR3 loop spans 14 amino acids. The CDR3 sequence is CASSPIAGNEKLFF. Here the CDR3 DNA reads TGTGCCAGCTCACCAATAGCGGGTAATGAAAAACTGTTTTTT.

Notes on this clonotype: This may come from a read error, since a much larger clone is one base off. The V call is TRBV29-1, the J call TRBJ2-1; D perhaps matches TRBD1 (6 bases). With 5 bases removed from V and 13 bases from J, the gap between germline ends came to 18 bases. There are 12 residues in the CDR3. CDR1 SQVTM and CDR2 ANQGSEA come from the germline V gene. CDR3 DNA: TGCAGCGTTCACAGGGAGTTAGAGACCCAGTTCTTC. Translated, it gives CSVHRELETQFF.

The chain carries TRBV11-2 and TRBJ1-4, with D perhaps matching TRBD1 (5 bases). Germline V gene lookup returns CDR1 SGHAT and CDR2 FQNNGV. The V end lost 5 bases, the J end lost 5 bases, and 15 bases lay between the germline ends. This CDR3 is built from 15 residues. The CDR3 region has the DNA TGTGCCAGCAGCCGGAGTGGGGGTTTCAATGAAAAACTGTTTTTT. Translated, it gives CASSRSGGFNEKLFF.